Below are 30 T cell receptor beta chains sequenced from a single sample in a study of blood T cell repertoires in COVID-19. Libraries were prepared by immunoSEQ multiplex PCR; TCRdb keeps only in-frame clonotypes and omits some of them. The sample yields more than 150,000 clones, just under 90% seen once. Specimen: peripheral blood. Receptors originate from a woman in her late teens or twenties who had recovered from COVID-19.

V gene TRBV6-1 combines with J gene TRBJ2-5; 7 nucleotides match TRBD2. V trimming: 5 bases; J trimming: 2 bases; junction bases outside the gene matches: 5. This CDR3 contains 14 residues. CDR1 is MNHNS and CDR2 is SASEGT in the germline V gene. CDR3: CASSSGGGQETQYF. CDR3 nucleotides: TGTGCCAGCAGTAGTGGCGGGGGACAAGAGACCCAGTACTTC.

This clone has just one count. The J gene is TRBJ1-4, the V gene TRBV4-3; unclear D gene. Germline V lookup: CDR1 LGHNA, CDR2 YSLEER. CDR3 length: 14 residues. The V end lost 4 bases, the J end lost 5 bases, and 11 bases lay between the germline ends. CDR3 region: CASSRTGINEKLFF. Here the CDR3 DNA reads TGCGCCAGCAGCCGGACGGGAATAAATGAAAAACTGTTTTTT.

The gene calls are TRBV28 and TRBJ2-1; 7 bases are shared with TRBD2. The CDR3 sequence is 15 residues long. V was pared by 8 bases and J by 9 bases, with 16 bases of the junction left unmatched. Germline CDR1 and CDR2: MDHEN and SYDVKM. The CDR3 protein is CASQIWTRPLGEQFF. DNA for the CDR3: TGTGCCAGCCAAATCTGGACTAGGCCCCTCGGTGAGCAGTTCTTC. The variable domain in full, with the rest retrieved from reference TRBV28 and TRBJ2-1, is DVKVTQSSRYLVKRTGEKVFLECVQDMDHENMFWYRQDPGLGLRLIYFSYDVKMKEKGDIPEGYSVSREKKERFSLILESASTNQTSMYLCASQIWTRPLGEQFFGPGTRLTVL.

The chain couples TRBV7-3 to TRBJ2-3; TRBD2 agrees at 14 bases. CDR3 length: 20 amino acids. V was pared by 0 bases and J by 4 bases, with 12 bases of the junction left unmatched. The germline gives CDR1 SGHTA, CDR2 FQGTGA. The CDR3 loop is CASSLTGLAGVPSEADTQYF. In DNA, the CDR3 is TGTGCCAGCAGCTTAACGGGACTAGCGGGAGTACCCTCTGAGGCAGATACGCAGTATTTT.

This rearrangement joins TRBV5-6 to TRBJ1-6, with D possibly TRBD1 on 5 matching bases. Germline V gives CDR1 SGHDT, CDR2 YYEEEE. Trimming left V 0 bases short and J 9 bases short, with 10 bases between. The CDR3 sequence is 14 residues long. CDR3 region: CASSLGREGSPLHF. DNA for the CDR3: TGTGCCAGCAGCTTGGGCAGGGAGGGTTCACCCCTCCACTTT.

The CDR3 bases are TGTGCCAGCAGTCCACTAGCGGGGAGGAACACCGGGGAGCTGTTTTTT. Translated, it gives CASSPLAGRNTGELFF. V gene TRBV11-3 combines with J gene TRBJ2-2; 10 positions agree with TRBD2. Germline assignment: CDR1 SGHNT and CDR2 YENEEA. The CDR3 has 16 amino acids. J was trimmed by 1 base and V by 6 bases; bases with no gene match: 5.

This clone was observed a single time. The chain links TRBV7-2 to TRBJ2-2; 10 positions agree with TRBD2. In germline, CDR1 is SGHTA, CDR2 FQGNSA. Germline trimming cut 4 bases from V and 7 bases from J; bases unmatched to any gene: 9. There are 16 residues in the CDR3. DNA of the CDR3: TGTGCCAGCAGCTCCCAGCGGGGGGGGATTCACGGGGAGCTGTTTTTT. This codes for CASSSQRGGIHGELFF.

The chain couples TRBV5-6 to TRBJ2-1; D ambiguous. In germline, CDR1 is SGHDT, CDR2 YYEEEE. The V end lost 3 bases, the J end lost 8 bases, and 9 bases lay between the germline ends. The CDR3 consists of 12 residues. As DNA, the CDR3 is TGTGCCAGCAGCTGGAGAACGGATGAGCAGTTCTTC. It is translated as CASSWRTDEQFF.

The rearrangement uses TRBV7-3 and TRBJ2-3; 7 positions match TRBD1. Germline-derived CDR1 and CDR2 are SGHTA and FQGTGA. CDR3 length: 14 residues. V gave up 6 bases and J gave up 1 base; unmatched junction bases: 4. For the CDR3, the DNA is TGTGCCAGCAGGCAAACAGGGGGCACAGATACGCAGTATTTT. Translation: CASRQTGGTDTQYF. Based on the CDR3 plus reference TRBV7-3 and TRBJ2-3, the full variable domain is GAGVSQTPSNKVTEKGKYVELRCDPISGHTALYWYRQSLGQGPEFLIYFQGTGAADDSGLPNDRFFAVRPEGSVSTLKIQRTERGDSAVYLCASRQTGGTDTQYFGPGTRLTVL.

The rearrangement links TRBV6-5 to TRBJ1-2; 8 nucleotides match TRBD1. The junction had 8 bases not matched to a gene; V was cut back by 8 bases and J by 6 bases. Per germline, CDR1 MNHEY and CDR2 SVGAGI. This CDR3 comprises 13 residues. The CDR3 is CASARQGIDGYTF. In DNA, the CDR3 is TGTGCCAGCGCGAGACAGGGGATAGATGGCTACACCTTC.

The V call is TRBV19, the J call TRBJ1-5; D may be TRBD1 (5 bases). The V gene's germline CDR1 is LNHDA and CDR2 SQIVND (reference sequence). Trimming removed 2 bases at V and 1 base at J, with 12 bases between. The length of the CDR3 is 16 residues. The CDR3 DNA is TGTGCCAGTAGTATATTCCCCGGGGGAAGCAATCAGCCCCAGCATTTT. Protein: CASSIFPGGSNQPQHF.

The J gene is TRBJ2-7, the V gene TRBV18, with D unclear. The V end lost 6 bases, the J end lost 5 bases, and 14 bases lay between the germline ends. The germline gives CDR1 KGHSH, CDR2 LQKENI. CDR3 length: 13 residues. CDR3 bases: TGTGCCAGCTCCAAGACATTGATGGACGAGCAGTACGTC. Protein: CASSKTLMDEQYV.

The chain employs TRBV12-3 or TRBV12-4 and TRBJ2-7; 10 bases agree with TRBD1. The CDR3 contains 13 residues. V lost 5 bases to trimming and J lost 9 bases; unmatched junction nucleotides: 7. As DNA, the CDR3 is TGTGCCAGCAGTCAAGGGACAGGGGAAAGGCAGTACGTC. This encodes CASSQGTGERQYV.

V gene TRBV3-1 (or the pseudogene TRBV3-2) combines with J gene TRBJ2-1, with TRBD2 identical over 8 bases. The V segment lost 2 bases and the J segment 0 bases; nucleotides outside the gene matches: 0. CDR1 is LGHDT, CDR2 YNNKEL, per germline (reference sequence). This CDR3 comprises 15 residues. As DNA, the CDR3 is TGTGCCAGCAGCCAAAGCGGGGGCTCCTACAATGAGCAGTTCTTC. This translates into CASSQSGGSYNEQFF.

The CDR3 region is CSASGARGTDTQYF. The CDR3 DNA sequence: TGCAGCGCGTCAGGGGCCCGGGGCACAGATACGCAGTATTTT. V usage is TRBV29-1 and J usage is TRBJ2-3; D possibly corresponds to TRBD1 (6 bases). The CDR3 totals 14 residues. Germline V gene lookup returns CDR1 SQVTM and CDR2 ANQGSEA. V dropped 7 bases and J dropped 1 base, with 15 bases sitting between them.

This chain joins TRBV6-5 and TRBJ1-6; 8 nucleotides match TRBD1. The J segment lost 5 bases and the V segment lost 0 bases, leaving 0 bases of the junction unmatched. This CDR3 contains 15 residues. The V gene's germline CDR1 is MNHEY and CDR2 SVGAGI. Written as DNA, the CDR3 is TGTGCCAGCAGTTACTCGGGACAGGATAATTCACCCCTCCACTTT. It encodes CASSYSGQDNSPLHF.

The chain carries TRBV27 and TRBJ2-2; perhaps TRBD1 as D (7 bases). Germline V gives CDR1 MNHEY, CDR2 SMNVEV (reference sequence). V shed 3 bases and J shed 3 bases, with 14 bases lying between them. CDR3 length equals 16 residues. The chain's CDR3 is CASSFRSGGYTGELFF. The CDR3 DNA reads TGTGCCAGCAGTTTTAGGTCAGGGGGGTACACCGGGGAGCTGTTTTTT.

CDR3 nucleotides: TGTGCCAGCAGCTTTAGCCGGGGTTACAACGAGCAGTACTTC. Translating gives CASSFSRGYNEQYF. The V call is TRBV16, the J call TRBJ2-7, with a possible D match to TRBD2 (5 bases). The V end was cut by 5 bases, the J end by 5 bases, with 16 bases between. There are 14 residues in the CDR3. Germline V lookup: CDR1 KGHSY, CDR2 FQNENV.

This clone was seen a single time. The chain employs TRBV21-1 and TRBJ2-5; TRBD1 was called by the table and not checked on the DNA. TRBV21-1 is a listed pseudogene. This CDR3 contains 15 residues. The CDR3 region is CASSKGQGERETQYF. The CDR3 coding sequence is TGTGCCAGCAGCAAAGGACAGGGGGAGAGGGAGACCCAGTACTTC.

This chain connects TRBV11-2 to TRBJ2-1, with 8 positions matching TRBD2. CDR3 size: 15 residues. CDR1 is SGHAT, CDR2 FQNNGV, per germline. V dropped 2 bases and J dropped 0; count of bases not matched to a gene: 0. The CDR3 sequence is CASSLLAGSYNEQFF. The CDR3 DNA follows: TGTGCCAGCAGCTTACTAGCGGGCTCCTACAATGAGCAGTTCTTC.

The rearrangement uses TRBV5-4 and TRBJ1-6; D might be TRBD1 (6 bases). Deletions cut 4 bases from V and 4 bases from J, with 15 bases between. There are 16 residues in the CDR3. Germline V gene sequence: CDR1 SGHNT, CDR2 YYREEE (reference sequence). In DNA form, the CDR3 reads TGTGCCAGCAGCGGTACAGGGACCCTGTATAATTCACCCCTCCACTTT. Translation: CASSGTGTLYNSPLHF.

This clone has more than one count but fewer than ten. The chain couples TRBV19 to TRBJ1-1; 12 nucleotides line up with TRBD1. CDR1 is LNHDA and CDR2 is SQIVND in the germline V gene (reference sequence). J gave up 7 bases and V 10 bases, and 13 bases lay outside the gene matches. The CDR3 covers 15 residues. The CDR3 nucleotides read TGTGCCACCACCAACCCCGGGACAGGGGGCAATGAAGCTTTCTTT. Residues: CATTNPGTGGNEAFF.

The J gene is TRBJ2-2, the V gene TRBV4-3, with D possibly matching TRBD2 (6 bases). This CDR3 is 20 amino acids long. The germline V gene encodes CDR1 LGHNA and CDR2 YSLEER. V was cut by 0 bases and J by 8 bases, with 28 bases left in between. The CDR3 DNA follows: TGCGCCAGCAGCCAAGATAGGGGACGCCTCCATAGCGGAGGGCGGGGGGAGCTGTTTTTT. Its translation is CASSQDRGRLHSGGRGELFF.

A remark on this clone: Other DNA sequences in this specimen translate into the identical CDR3. The rearrangement joins TRBV10-3 to TRBJ1-5; D is ambiguous. Per the germline V gene, CDR1 is ENHRY and CDR2 is SYGVKD. The CDR3 contains 13 residues. The V end lost 3 bases, the J end lost 2 bases, and 5 bases lay between the germline ends. In DNA form, the CDR3 reads TGTGCCATCAGTGACCCAGGCAATCAGCCCCAGCATTTT. This encodes CAISDPGNQPQHF.

DNA for the CDR3: TGCGCCAGCAGCCAAGTCGAGGTTTCGAACACCGGGGAGCTGTTTTTT. The encoded protein is CASSQVEVSNTGELFF. The chain has TRBV4-1 and TRBJ2-2, with unresolved D. This CDR3 has 16 amino acids. Germline-derived CDR1 and CDR2 are MGHRA and YSYEKL. With 1 base removed from V and 0 bases from J, the gap between germline ends came to 9 bases.

This clone was seen more than once but under ten times. At the DNA level, this CDR3 is encoded by other sequences in the same sample as well. The chain links TRBV9 to TRBJ2-2, with D unresolved. Trimming cost V 0 bases and J 2 bases, with 5 bases left between them. Germline assignment: CDR1 SGDLS and CDR2 YYNGEE. The CDR3 consists of 14 residues. This CDR3 is CASSVVSNTGELFF. CDR3 sequence (DNA): TGTGCCAGCAGCGTAGTTTCTAACACCGGGGAGCTGTTTTTT.

J is TRBJ2-7 and V is TRBV7-2, with 7 bases matching TRBD2. The V gene end was trimmed by 1 base and the J gene end by 0 bases; junction bases not matched to a gene: 9. Germline CDR1 SGHTA, CDR2 FQGNSA. The CDR3 totals 17 residues. As DNA, the CDR3 is TGTGCCAGCAGCTTAGAGGGTGTGGGGGGGAGCTCCTACGAGCAGTACGTC. As protein: CASSLEGVGGSSYEQYV.

V and J are TRBV9 and TRBJ1-3, with no clear D. Trimming removed 0 bases from V and 4 bases from J, with 5 bases in between. Per germline, CDR1 SGDLS and CDR2 YYNGEE. The length of the CDR3 is 13 residues. CDR3 sequence: CASSVERGNTIYF. The CDR3 bases are TGTGCCAGCAGCGTAGAGAGGGGAAACACCATATATTTT.

This sequence joins TRBV7-8 and TRBJ2-7; TRBD2 matches at 15 bases. The CDR3 is 16 residues long. The V segment lost 5 bases and the J segment 0 bases; nucleotides outside the gene matches: 2. CDR1 is SGHVS and CDR2 is FQNEAQ in the germline V gene. The CDR3 DNA follows: TGTGCCAGCAGCCCGGGACTAGCGGGAGGCTCCTACGAGCAGTACGTC. Translation: CASSPGLAGGSYEQYV.

The V and J genes are TRBV28 and TRBJ2-7; TRBD1 is a possible D gene (6 bases). Looked up from germline, CDR1 is MDHEN and CDR2 is SYDVKM. This CDR3 comprises 15 residues. Trimming left V 5 bases short and J 2 bases short, with 16 bases between. CDR3 DNA sequence: TGTGCCAGCAGTAATCCACAGGGCCTAACCTACGAGCAGTACGTC. This gives the protein CASSNPQGLTYEQYV.